This T cell receptor (beta chain) is drawn from a study of read filtering for tumor transcriptome and immune sequencing. For the study at large: Mean patient age was roughly 66 years, range roughly 45 to 85; over 16 male, about 15 female.

Germline V CDR1 and CDR2: SGHVS, FNYEAQ. V shed 5 bases and J 2 bases; nucleotides not matched to a gene: 18. This CDR3 has 20 residues. Molecular barcoded adaptors covering alpha/delta and beta/gamma chains were used on about 0.4 ug RNA. TCRdb re-analysed the reads in MiXCR, keeping a single row per CDR3 protein. The repertoire holds 60,000 to 80,000 distinct CDR3 sequences, with approximately 15% as singletons. In its sample, this clonotype was seen many times. As yet, its antigen is unknown. Study-wide findings and caveats: IR-seq captured clonotypes deeper and more reliably than RNA-seq.

The chain combines TRBV7-6 with TRBJ2-5, with TRBD2 matching over 12 bases. The specimen was a population of CD138-negative cells sorted from bone marrow. The TCR originated in a donor at least 40 years old with multiple myeloma. The CDR3 bases are TGTGCCAGCAGCCATAATTATAAACCGGGACTAGCGGGTCCTCAAGAGACCCAGTACTTC. Its translation: CASSHNYKPGLAGPQETQYF.